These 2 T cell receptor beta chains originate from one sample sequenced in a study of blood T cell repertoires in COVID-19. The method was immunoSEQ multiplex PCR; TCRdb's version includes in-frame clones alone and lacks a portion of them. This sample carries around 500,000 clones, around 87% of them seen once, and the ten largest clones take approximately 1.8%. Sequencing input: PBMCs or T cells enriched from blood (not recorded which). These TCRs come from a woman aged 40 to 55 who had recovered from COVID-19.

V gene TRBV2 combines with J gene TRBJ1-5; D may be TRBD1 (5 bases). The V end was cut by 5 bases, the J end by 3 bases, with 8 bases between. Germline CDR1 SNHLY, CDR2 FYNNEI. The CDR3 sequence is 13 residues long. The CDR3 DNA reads TGTGCCAGCAGTAGACAGATCAATCAGCCCCAGCATTTT. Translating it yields CASSRQINQPQHF.

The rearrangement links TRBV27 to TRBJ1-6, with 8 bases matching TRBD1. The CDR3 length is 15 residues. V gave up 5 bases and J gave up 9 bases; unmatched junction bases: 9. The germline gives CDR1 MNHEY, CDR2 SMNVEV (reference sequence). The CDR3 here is CASSPNRGWSSPLHF. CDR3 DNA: TGTGCCAGCAGTCCAAACAGGGGGTGGTCTTCACCCCTCCACTTT.